A single sample is the source of the 28 T cell receptor beta chains below, sequenced in a study of shared clonotypes between healthy human individuals. Profiling relied on immunoSEQ multiplex PCR, and the TCRdb table lists in-frame clones only, not all of them. The sample has 600,000 to 800,000 clones, 72% seen once; the top ten hold under 2%. The sequenced material came from memory CD4+ T cells sorted from blood. The subset here: CD45RA-negative fraction. The receptor set was obtained from a woman in her 30s in good health.

This chain connects TRBV5-1 to TRBJ2-1; either TRBD1 or TRBD2 may fit D (5 bases each). V lost 4 bases to trimming and J lost 0 bases, with 11 bases between them. The length of the CDR3 is 15 residues. The germline gives CDR1 SGHRS, CDR2 YFSETQ. The CDR3 protein is CASSTGGSSYNEQFF. The CDR3 nucleotides are TGCGCCAGCAGCACAGGAGGCAGCTCCTACAATGAGCAGTTCTTC.

This clone was counted between two and nine times. The J gene is TRBJ1-2, the V gene TRBV6-5; perhaps TRBD1 as D (6 bases). The CDR3 is 14 residues long. Deletions cut 2 bases from V and 2 bases from J, with 9 bases between. Germline V lookup: CDR1 MNHEY, CDR2 SVGAGI. The CDR3 here is CASSYGQKNYGYTF. In DNA form, the CDR3 reads TGTGCCAGCAGTTACGGACAGAAAAACTATGGCTACACCTTC.

The CDR3 reads CASSPRTLDDQPQHF. The CDR3 nucleotides are TGTGCCAGCAGCCCCCGGACCTTAGACGATCAGCCCCAGCATTTT. This chain links TRBV6-5 with TRBJ1-5, with unresolved D. Trimming cost V 6 bases and J 5 bases, with 17 bases left between them. The CDR3 loop spans 15 amino acids. The germline CDR1 and CDR2 sequences are MNHEY and SVGAGI.

This chain joins TRBV13 and TRBJ2-1, with D perhaps matching TRBD1 (6 bases). The CDR3 loop spans 14 amino acids. Between the trimmed V and J ends, which lost 2 bases and 3 bases, there was a span of 8 bases. Germline CDR1 reads PRHDT; CDR2 reads FYEKMQ (reference sequence). The CDR3 here is CASSLRTVYNEQFF. In nucleotides, the CDR3 is TGTGCCAGCAGCTTAAGGACAGTCTACAATGAGCAGTTCTTC. Looking up the rest from reference TRBV13 and TRBJ2-1 gives the full variable domain: AAGVIQSPRHLIKEKRETATLKCYPIPRHDTVYWYQQGPGQDPQFLISFYEKMQSDKGSIPDRFSAQQFSDYHSELNMSSLELGDSALYFCASSLRTVYNEQFFGPGTRLTVL.

This chain uses TRBV2 with TRBJ2-2; 11 positions agree with TRBD2. V lost 5 bases and J lost 7; bases outside the gene matches: 9. The CDR3 extends over 16 amino acids. CDR1 is SNHLY and CDR2 is FYNNEI in the germline V gene. The CDR3 is CASSQHSGRALGELFF. CDR3 sequence (DNA): TGTGCCAGCAGTCAACATAGCGGGAGGGCCCTCGGGGAGCTGTTTTTT.

This chain's CDR3 is CASSQGDRTFSGANVLTF. The CDR3 DNA is TGCGCCAGCAGCCAAGGGGACAGGACATTCTCTGGGGCCAACGTCCTGACTTTC. The chain combines TRBV4-1 with TRBJ2-6; 8 bases align to TRBD1. The junction had 5 bases not matched to a gene; V was cut back by 1 base and J by 0 bases. The CDR3 covers 18 residues. CDR1 and CDR2 (germline): MGHRA, YSYEKL.

The CDR3 nucleotides are TGTGCCAGTAGCCTATCCAGGGACCAGCCCCAGCATTTT. The encoded protein is CASSLSRDQPQHF. The rearrangement links TRBV19 to TRBJ1-5; a weak D match, TRBD1 (5 bases). CDR1 and CDR2 (germline): LNHDA, SQIVND (reference sequence). The ends were cut back, 6 bases at V and 7 bases at J, with 13 bases in the middle. The CDR3 consists of 13 residues.

This clone was seen just once. The chain couples TRBV4-2 to TRBJ2-1; 9 nucleotides agree with TRBD2. This CDR3 contains 16 residues. CDR1 LGHNA and CDR2 YNFKEQ come from the germline V gene. The ends lost 2 bases at V and 7 bases at J; junction bases unmatched: 9. The CDR3 sequence is CASSQISGSRGNEQFF. CDR3 in DNA: TGTGCCAGCAGCCAAATTAGCGGGAGCCGAGGAAATGAGCAGTTCTTC.

The chain links TRBV7-9 to TRBJ2-1; 7 nucleotides align to TRBD2. Looked up from germline, CDR1 is SEHNR and CDR2 is FQNEAQ (reference sequence). The trim removed 2 bases at V and 3 bases at J, leaving 7 bases unmatched. The CDR3 runs 16 residues. CDR3 loop: CASSLFRTRDYNEQFF. The CDR3 DNA reads TGTGCCAGCAGCTTATTCCGGACTAGGGACTACAATGAGCAGTTCTTC.

The chain has TRBV5-4 and TRBJ2-3, with 8 bases lining up with TRBD2. CDR3 length: 14 residues. V lost 1 base to trimming and J lost 4 bases; unmatched junction nucleotides: 2. CDR1 and CDR2 from the germline V gene are SGHNT and YYREEE (reference sequence). CDR3 sequence (DNA): TGTGCCAGCAGCTTGAGCGGGAGTTCAGATACGCAGTATTTT. The encoded protein is CASSLSGSSDTQYF. The full variable domain, its missing parts supplied by reference TRBV5-4 and TRBJ2-3, is ETGVTQSPTHLIKTRGQQVTLRCSSQSGHNTVSWYQQALGQGPQFIFQYYREEENGRGNFPPRFSGLQFPNYSSELNVNALELDDSALYLCASSLSGSSDTQYFGPGTRLTVL.

A remark on this clone: This may be a read error, as it is one base from a much larger clone. Other DNA sequences in this sample translate to the same CDR3. The rearrangement links TRBV7-3 to TRBJ2-2; 7 bases map to TRBD1. CDR1 and CDR2 from the germline V gene are SGHTA and FQGTGA. This CDR3 comprises 16 residues. The CDR3 reads CASSFPTGLGTGELFF. The CDR3, as DNA: TGTGCCAGCAGCTTCCCGACAGGGCTAGGGACCGGAGAGCTGTTTTTT.

The chain carries TRBV15 and TRBJ1-5; 8 bases fit TRBD1. V trimming: 0 bases; J trimming: 0 bases; junction bases outside the gene matches: 10. CDR3 length: 19 residues. Germline V gene data show CDR1 as LNHNV and CDR2 as YYDKDF (reference sequence). The chain's CDR3 is CATSRDGTGNYYSNQPQHF. CDR3 coding DNA: TGTGCCACCAGCAGAGATGGGACAGGTAACTATTATAGCAATCAGCCCCAGCATTTT.

The chain recombines TRBV28 with TRBJ1-4, with 7 bases identical to TRBD1. CDR3 length equals 16 residues. The V gene end was trimmed by 4 bases and the J gene end by 7 bases; junction bases not matched to a gene: 12. Germline loops: CDR1 MDHEN, CDR2 SYDVKM. The CDR3 here is CASSSIQGDLGEKLFF. The CDR3 DNA follows: TGTGCCAGCAGTTCCATCCAGGGGGATTTGGGTGAAAAACTGTTTTTT. The full variable domain, its missing parts supplied by reference TRBV28 and TRBJ1-4, is DVKVTQSSRYLVKRTGEKVFLECVQDMDHENMFWYRQDPGLGLRLIYFSYDVKMKEKGDIPEGYSVSREKKERFSLILESASTNQTSMYLCASSSIQGDLGEKLFFGSGTQLSVL.

This clone was detected a few times. The chain couples TRBV14 to TRBJ2-5; the D gene is possibly TRBD2 (5 bases). The CDR3 has 15 residues. Per the germline V gene, CDR1 is SGHDN and CDR2 is FVKESK. V gave up 4 bases and J gave up 4 bases, with 16 bases separating them. The CDR3 loop is CASSPPGFRGETQYF. DNA of the CDR3: TGTGCCAGCAGCCCACCGGGGTTTCGGGGAGAGACCCAGTACTTC.

V and J are TRBV29-1 and TRBJ2-1, with D unclear. Trimming stripped 3 bases from V and 7 bases from J, with 10 bases between. Germline CDR1 reads SQVTM; CDR2 reads ANQGSEA. This CDR3 region has 12 residues. The CDR3 coding sequence is TGCAGCGTTGATAGGCTTTGGAATGAGCAGTTCTTC. The encoded protein is CSVDRLWNEQFF.

This clone was seen ten or more times. This chain joins TRBV7-2 and TRBJ2-1; D remains unclear. The CDR3 runs 14 residues. CDR1 is SGHTA, CDR2 FQGNSA, per germline. Between the trimmed V and J ends, which lost 5 bases and 6 bases, there was a span of 14 bases. The CDR3 DNA reads TGTGCCAGCAGCGATCGGACCAAGCTCAATGAGCAGTTCTTC. Translation: CASSDRTKLNEQFF. The full variable domain, rest sourced from reference TRBV7-2 and TRBJ2-1, is GAGVSQSPSNKVTEKGKDVELRCDPISGHTALYWYRQSLGQGLEFLIYFQGNSAPDKSGLPSDRFSAERTGGSVSTLTIQRTQQEDSAVYLCASSDRTKLNEQFFGPGTRLTVL.

The gene calls are TRBV5-1 and TRBJ1-1; D gene uncertain. V was shortened by 4 bases and J by 0 bases, with 22 bases between the two germline ends. Germline V lookup: CDR1 SGHRS, CDR2 YFSETQ. The CDR3 sequence is 18 residues long. DNA for the CDR3: TGCGCCAGCAGCATAATGCCGGGGATGAGGGAGATGAACACTGAAGCTTTCTTT. This encodes CASSIMPGMREMNTEAFF. Combining the CDR3 with reference TRBV5-1 and TRBJ1-1 gives the whole variable domain KAGVTQTPRYLIKTRGQQVTLSCSPISGHRSVSWYQQTPGQGLQFLFEYFSETQRNKGNFPGRFSGRQFSNSRSEMNVSTLELGDSALYLCASSIMPGMREMNTEAFFGQGTRLTVV.

This chain links TRBV4-2 with TRBJ2-5; TRBD2 aligns across 13 bases. CDR1 LGHNA and CDR2 YNFKEQ come from the germline V gene. The CDR3 consists of 15 residues. V lost 5 bases to trimming and J lost 2 bases; unmatched junction nucleotides: 2. CDR3 sequence reads: CASSSGLAGQETQYF. Written as DNA, the CDR3 is TGTGCCAGCAGCTCGGGACTAGCGGGACAAGAGACCCAGTACTTC.

The chain is built from TRBV7-6 and TRBJ2-3, with D unresolved. Trimming cost V 5 bases and J 2 bases, with 14 bases left between them. The CDR3 has 15 residues. The germline V gene has CDR1 SGHVS and CDR2 FNYEAQ. The CDR3 is CASSRSGRSTDTQYF. CDR3 bases: TGTGCCAGCAGCCGATCCGGCAGGTCCACAGATACGCAGTATTTT.

This CDR3 is CASSSSTSGYNEQFF. The DNA for the CDR3 is TGTGCCAGCAGTTCATCGACTAGCGGTTACAATGAGCAGTTCTTC. The chain joins TRBV27 to TRBJ2-1; 9 bases are shared with TRBD2. Germline V gives CDR1 MNHEY, CDR2 SMNVEV (reference sequence). With V trimmed by 4 bases and J by 4 bases, 5 bases remained unmatched. The CDR3 is 15 residues long.

The chain couples TRBV5-1 to TRBJ2-1, with 13 bases identical to TRBD2. V was pared by 2 bases and J by 7 bases, with 6 bases of the junction left unmatched. CDR3 length: 16 amino acids. Looked up from germline, CDR1 is SGHRS and CDR2 is YFSETQ. As DNA, the CDR3 is TGCGCCAGCAGCTTCGGGACTAGCGGGATGGGAAATGAGCAGTTCTTC. This translates into CASSFGTSGMGNEQFF.

The chain combines TRBV7-9 with TRBJ1-2; D is unresolved. Per germline, CDR1 SEHNR and CDR2 FQNEAQ (reference sequence). Trimming took 3 bases from V and 8 from J, leaving 10 bases between them. The CDR3 length is 12 residues. The CDR3 loop is CASSLQREGYTF. CDR3 coding DNA: TGTGCCAGCAGCTTGCAAAGGGAAGGCTACACCTTC. Based on the CDR3 plus reference TRBV7-9 and TRBJ1-2, the full variable domain is DTGVSQNPRHKITKRGQNVTFRCDPISEHNRLYWYRQTLGQGPEFLTYFQNEAQLEKSRLLSDRFSAERPKGSFSTLEIQRTEQGDSAMYLCASSLQREGYTFGSGTRLTVV.

This chain links TRBV6-5 with TRBJ1-2; possible D gene TRBD1, 6 bases. The germline V gene encodes CDR1 MNHEY and CDR2 SVGAGI. The CDR3 is 14 amino acids. The V gene lost 8 bases and the J gene lost 2 bases, with 15 bases spanning the gap. The CDR3 region has the DNA TGTGCCAGCCAGGACCTTCAGGGGAACTATGGCTACACCTTC. It specifies CASQDLQGNYGYTF.

V gene TRBV5-6 combines with J gene TRBJ1-1, with D unresolved. The CDR3 has 13 residues. Trimming removed 4 bases from V and 2 bases from J, with 9 bases in between. Germline assignment: CDR1 SGHDT and CDR2 YYEEEE. The CDR3 region is CASSTMGNTEAFF. CDR3 nucleotide sequence: TGTGCCAGCAGCACCATGGGAAACACTGAAGCTTTCTTT.

The CDR3 DNA follows: TGTGCCAGCAGTTCGGGACTAATCTACGAGCAGTACTTC. This sequence encodes CASSSGLIYEQYF. The chain couples TRBV28 to TRBJ2-7; 7 nucleotides match TRBD2. There are 13 residues in the CDR3. The germline V gene has CDR1 MDHEN and CDR2 SYDVKM. The V and J ends lost 4 bases and 3 bases, in that order; junction bases with no gene match: 3.

The chain carries TRBV27 and TRBJ2-1, with 7 bases lining up with TRBD2. CDR1 and CDR2 from the germline V gene are MNHEY and SMNVEV (reference sequence). This CDR3 comprises 17 residues. V dropped 3 bases and J dropped 6; count of bases not matched to a gene: 14. Here the CDR3 DNA reads TGTGCCAGCAGTTTTAAGGGACGACTAGCCTCACGCAATGAGCAGTTCTTC. This gives the protein CASSFKGRLASRNEQFF.

The chain couples TRBV21-1 to TRBJ2-7; the D call in the table, TRBD1, was not verified against the DNA. TRBV21-1 is classified as a pseudogene. The CDR3 is made up of 13 amino acids. The DNA for the CDR3 is TGTGCCAGCACCCTCAGGGTCTCCTACGAGCAGTACTTC. Translating gives CASTLRVSYEQYF.

The chain combines TRBV18 with TRBJ2-1; TRBD2 matches 7 bases. The V and J ends lost 2 bases and 3 bases, in that order; junction bases with no gene match: 10. This CDR3 spans 17 amino acids. Looked up from germline, CDR1 is KGHSH and CDR2 is LQKENI. In nucleotides, the CDR3 is TGTGCCAGCTCACCAGAGCGGAGCGGGACTTTCTACAATGAGCAGTTCTTC. Protein product: CASSPERSGTFYNEQFF.